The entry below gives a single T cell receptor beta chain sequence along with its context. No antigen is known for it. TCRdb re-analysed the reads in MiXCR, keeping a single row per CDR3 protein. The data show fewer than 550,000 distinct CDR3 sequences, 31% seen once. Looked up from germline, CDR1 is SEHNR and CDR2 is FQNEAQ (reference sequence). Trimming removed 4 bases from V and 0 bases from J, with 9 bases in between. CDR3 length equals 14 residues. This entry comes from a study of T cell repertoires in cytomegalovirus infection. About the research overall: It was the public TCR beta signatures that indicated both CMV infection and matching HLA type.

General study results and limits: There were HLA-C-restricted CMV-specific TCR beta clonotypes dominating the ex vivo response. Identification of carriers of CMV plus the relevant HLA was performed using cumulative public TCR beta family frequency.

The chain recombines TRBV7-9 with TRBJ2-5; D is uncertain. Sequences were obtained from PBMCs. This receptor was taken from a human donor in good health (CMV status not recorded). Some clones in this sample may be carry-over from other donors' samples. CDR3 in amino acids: CASSSRPYQETQYF. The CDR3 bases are TGTGCCAGCAGCTCGAGACCGTACCAAGAGACCCAGTACTTC. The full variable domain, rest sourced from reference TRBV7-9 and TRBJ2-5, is DTGVSQNPRHKITKRGQNVTFRCDPISEHNRLYWYRQTLGQGPEFLTYFQNEAQLEKSRLLSDRFSAERPKGSFSTLEIQRTEQGDSAMYLCASSSRPYQETQYFGPGTRLLVL.